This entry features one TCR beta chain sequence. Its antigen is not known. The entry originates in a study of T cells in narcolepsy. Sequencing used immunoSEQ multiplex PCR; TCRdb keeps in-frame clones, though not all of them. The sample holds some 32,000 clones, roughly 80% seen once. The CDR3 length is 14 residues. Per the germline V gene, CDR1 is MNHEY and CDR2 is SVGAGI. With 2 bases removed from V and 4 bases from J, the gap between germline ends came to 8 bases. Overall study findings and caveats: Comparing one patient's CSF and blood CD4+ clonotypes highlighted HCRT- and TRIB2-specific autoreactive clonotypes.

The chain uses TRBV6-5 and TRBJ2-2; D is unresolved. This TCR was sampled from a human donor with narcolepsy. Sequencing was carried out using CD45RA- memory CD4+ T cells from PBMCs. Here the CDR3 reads CASSYNDFTGELFF. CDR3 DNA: TGTGCCAGCAGTTACAACGACTTCACCGGGGAGCTGTTTTTT.